This TCR beta chain is drawn from a study of blood T cell repertoires in COVID-19. Study details: Researchers got acute and convalescent COVID-19 samples from the United States, Italy and Spain. Sample material is recorded as cDNA or gDNA derived from T cells, B-cell-depleted T cells, or PBMCs.

In Seattle, patients joined the study during active infection and were tracked longitudinally. In regard to this clone: At the DNA level, this CDR3 is encoded by other sequences in the same sample as well.

The CDR3 loop spans 11 amino acids. V was trimmed by 2 bases and J by 5 bases, leaving 3 bases between them. Per germline, CDR1 DFQATT and CDR2 SNEGSKA (reference sequence). Per the original data handling: Scientists estimated how many nucleated cells there were by amplifying reference gene primers. Profiling relied on immunoSEQ multiplex PCR, and the TCRdb table lists in-frame clones only, not all of them. Clone size and the V and J calls come from that table; the DNA yielded D and trimming. The table includes hundreds of thousands of clones, about 90% detected once. Source material: peripheral blood. The chain is built from TRBV20-1 and TRBJ1-4; D ambiguous. This TCR was sampled from a man between 18 and 29 years old with COVID-19, enrolled during active disease. The CDR3 DNA reads TGCAGTGCTAGACTCAATGAAAAACTGTTTTTT. As protein: CSARLNEKLFF.